The 3 T cell receptor beta chains below all came from one sample that was sequenced in a study of T cells in Graves' hyperthyroidism and ophthalmopathy. Amplified regions were TCR beta CDR3 sequences from RNA transcripts. Primed by the HTBI set, a first-round RT-PCR was run on the TCR CDR3. One entry per CDR3 protein, called by TCRdb with MiXCR from the multiplex PCR reads. The sample includes 250,000 to 350,000 distinct CDR3 sequences, 15% to 20% of them seen just once. Sequenced: blood. The receptors here all came from a woman aged 55-69 years with Graves' ophthalmopathy.

This clonotype has ten or more counts. The V and J genes are TRBV7-2 and TRBJ2-7; 7 bases match TRBD1. This CDR3 contains 15 residues. The junction had 13 bases not matched to a gene; V was cut back by 5 bases and J by 6 bases. CDR1 SGHTA and CDR2 FQGNSA come from the germline V gene. The CDR3 nucleotides are TGTGCCAGCAGCGAAAGGGGTAGGGGGCTGCGCGAGCAGTACTTC. Translation: CASSERGRGLREQYF.

About this clonotype itself: This may come from a read error, since a much larger clone is one base off. The CDR3 is CATSELNPGQGAYGYTF. The CDR3 DNA sequence: TGTGCCACCAGTGAGCTTAATCCGGGACAGGGGGCCTACGGCTACACCTTC. The chain links TRBV10-3 to TRBJ1-2; 12 nucleotides match TRBD1. Germline assignment: CDR1 ENHRY and CDR2 SYGVKD. CDR3 length: 17 amino acids.

A few counts support this clonotype. The gene calls are TRBV5-1 and TRBJ2-1; D remains ambiguous. The germline CDR1 and CDR2 sequences are SGHRS and YFSETQ. V was clipped by 2 bases and J by 7 bases, with 19 bases between them. This CDR3 comprises 16 residues. CDR3 region: CASSLQVGSPWNEQFF. The CDR3 nucleotides read TGCGCCAGCAGCTTACAAGTAGGATCGCCCTGGAATGAGCAGTTCTTC.